This T cell receptor (delta chain) was found in a study of gamma-delta chains in newborns, infants, children (dated by TCRdb to between 2019 and 2020). The study in broad terms: According to the study title, microbial exposure causes polyclonal expansion of innate gammadelta T cells right after birth. Right after human newborns were born, the researchers looked at the way microbial exposure shaped their populations of innate gammadelta T cells.

Instrument used: Illumina MiSeq. TCRdb reprocessed the public reads with the caller CATT; rows with the same DNA were merged afterwards. The sample records 6,900 or so delta-chain clones, 2.1% of which are singletons. The ten largest clones capture approximately 11% of the sample. From the cysteine up to the phenylalanine, the CDR3 has a length of 22 residues. Left in the record is the CDR3 DNA by itself, 66 bases read in frame from the first base. The germline V end is reduced by 0 bases and the J end by 0 bases; junction bases left unmatched: 13. Via the germline V gene, CDR1 is GEAIGNYY and CDR2 EKD. The sample holds a few counts of this clone. The antigen it binds to is not known. A much larger clone sits a single nucleotide away, making a read error possible.

Recombination connected TRDV2 to TRDJ3, and TRDD3 matches 10 of the central bases. Sequencing was done on a sample of blood. This sequence was found in a child who was a newborn, infant or young child, either healthy, febrile or measles-vaccinated (not recorded which). The nucleotide sequence reads as follows: TGTGCCTGTGACACCGGACTGGGGGATTCGCAACCTAACTCCTGGGACACCCGACAGATGTTTTTC. The translation is CACDTGLGDSQPNSWDTRQMFF.